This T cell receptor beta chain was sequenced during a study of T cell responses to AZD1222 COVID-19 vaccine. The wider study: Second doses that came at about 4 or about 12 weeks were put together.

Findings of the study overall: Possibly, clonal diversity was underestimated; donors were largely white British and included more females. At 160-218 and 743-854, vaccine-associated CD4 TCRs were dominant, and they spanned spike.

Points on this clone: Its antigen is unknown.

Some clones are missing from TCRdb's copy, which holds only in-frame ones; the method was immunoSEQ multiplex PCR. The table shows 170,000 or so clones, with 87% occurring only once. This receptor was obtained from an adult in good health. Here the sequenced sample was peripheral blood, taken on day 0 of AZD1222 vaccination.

The CDR3 coding sequence is TGTGCCAGCAGCTTTGCGCGGAGCACAGATACGCAGTATTTT. Encoded protein: CASSFARSTDTQYF. The chain joins TRBV11-2 to TRBJ2-3; D remains unclear. The CDR3 is made up of 14 amino acids. Trimming stripped 3 bases from V and 0 bases from J, with 7 bases between. Germline loops: CDR1 SGHAT, CDR2 FQNNGV. The full variable domain, in which reference TRBV11-2 and TRBJ2-3 provide the parts outside the CDR3, is EAGVAQSPRYKIIEKRQSVAFWCNPISGHATLYWYQQILGQGPKLLIQFQNNGVVDDSQLPKDRFSAERLKGVDSTLKIQPAKLEDSAVYLCASSFARSTDTQYFGPGTRLTVL.